This T cell receptor beta chain was captured by sequencing in a study of blood T cells in healthy people across ages. The wider study: Per two T cells, template switching captured roughly one barcoded beta molecule.

The CDR3 is 11 amino acids. Germline V gene lookup returns CDR1 SNHLY and CDR2 FYNNEI. Deletions cut 2 bases from V and 7 bases from J, with 3 bases between. A J-beta primer mix and a sample-barcoded 5' primer were used in a second PCR of about 7 to 12 cycles. TCRdb re-called the 5' RACE reads with MiXCR, one entry per CDR3 protein. The table records approximately 400,000 distinct CDR3 sequences, more than 45% of them present only once. Overall study findings and caveats: Donor CMV status was unknown, possibly confounding expanded clonotype changes.

This clonotype was seen repeatedly, ten times or more. Its target is not known. This TCR was recovered from a man aged 60 to 69 in good health. Specimen: blood. The J gene is TRBJ2-1, the V gene TRBV2, with no clear D. Written as DNA, the CDR3 is TGTGCCAGCAGTGAATGGAATGAGCAGTTCTTC. This gives the protein CASSEWNEQFF.